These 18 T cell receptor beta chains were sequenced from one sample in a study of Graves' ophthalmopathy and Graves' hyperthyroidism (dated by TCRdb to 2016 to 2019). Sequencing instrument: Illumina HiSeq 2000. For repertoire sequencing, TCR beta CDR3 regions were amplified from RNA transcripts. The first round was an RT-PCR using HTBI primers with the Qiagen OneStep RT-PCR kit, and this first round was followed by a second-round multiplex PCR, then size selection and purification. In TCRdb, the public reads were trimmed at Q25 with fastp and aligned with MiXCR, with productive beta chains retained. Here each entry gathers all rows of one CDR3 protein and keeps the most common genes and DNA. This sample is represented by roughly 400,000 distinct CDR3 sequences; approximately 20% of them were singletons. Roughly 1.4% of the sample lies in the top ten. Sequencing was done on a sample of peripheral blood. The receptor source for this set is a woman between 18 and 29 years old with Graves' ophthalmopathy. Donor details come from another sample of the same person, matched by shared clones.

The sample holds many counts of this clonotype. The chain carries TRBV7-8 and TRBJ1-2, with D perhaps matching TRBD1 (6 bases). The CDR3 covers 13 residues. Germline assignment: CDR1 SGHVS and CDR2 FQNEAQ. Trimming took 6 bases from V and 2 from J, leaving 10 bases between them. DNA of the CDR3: TGTGCCAGCAGTTGGGACACCAACTATGGCTACACCTTC. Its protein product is CASSWDTNYGYTF.

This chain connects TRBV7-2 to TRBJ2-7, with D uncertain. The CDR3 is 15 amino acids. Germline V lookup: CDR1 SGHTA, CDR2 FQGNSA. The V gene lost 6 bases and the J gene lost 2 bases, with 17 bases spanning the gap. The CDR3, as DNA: TGTGCCAGCAGTTTTGAAACCGTAGCCGCCTACGAGCAGTACTTC. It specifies CASSFETVAAYEQYF.

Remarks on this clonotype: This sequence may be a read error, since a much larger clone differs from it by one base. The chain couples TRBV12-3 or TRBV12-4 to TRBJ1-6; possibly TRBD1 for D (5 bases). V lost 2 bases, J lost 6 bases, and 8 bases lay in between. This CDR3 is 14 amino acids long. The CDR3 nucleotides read TGTGCCAGCAGTTTACAGGGTTTTAATTCACCCCTCCACTTT. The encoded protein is CASSLQGFNSPLHF.

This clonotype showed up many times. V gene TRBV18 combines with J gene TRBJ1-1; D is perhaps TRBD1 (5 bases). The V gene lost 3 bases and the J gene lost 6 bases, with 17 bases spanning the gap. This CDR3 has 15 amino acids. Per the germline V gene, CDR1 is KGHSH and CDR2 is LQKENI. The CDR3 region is CASSPSRGDSAEAFF. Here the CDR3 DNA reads TGTGCCAGCTCACCCTCTAGGGGCGATTCTGCTGAAGCTTTCTTT.

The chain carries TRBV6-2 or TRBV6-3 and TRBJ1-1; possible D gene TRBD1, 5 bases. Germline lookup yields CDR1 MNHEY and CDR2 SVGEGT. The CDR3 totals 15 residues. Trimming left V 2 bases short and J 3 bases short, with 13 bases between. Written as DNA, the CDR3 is TGTGCCAGCAGTTACCCAATTGACAGTTACACTGAAGCTTTCTTT. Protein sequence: CASSYPIDSYTEAFF.

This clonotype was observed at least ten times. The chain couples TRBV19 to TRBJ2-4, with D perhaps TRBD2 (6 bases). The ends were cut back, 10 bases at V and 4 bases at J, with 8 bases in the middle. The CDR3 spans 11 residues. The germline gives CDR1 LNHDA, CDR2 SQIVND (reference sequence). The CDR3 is CATSEKNIQYF. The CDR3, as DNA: TGTGCCACTAGCGAGAAAAACATTCAGTACTTC.

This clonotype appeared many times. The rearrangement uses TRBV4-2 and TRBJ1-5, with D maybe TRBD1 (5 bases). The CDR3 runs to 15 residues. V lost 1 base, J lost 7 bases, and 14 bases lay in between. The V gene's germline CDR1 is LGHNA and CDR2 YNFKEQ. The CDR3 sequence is CASSQGAQGAQPQHF. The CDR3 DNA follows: TGTGCCAGCAGCCAAGGGGCCCAGGGTGCCCAGCCCCAGCATTTT.

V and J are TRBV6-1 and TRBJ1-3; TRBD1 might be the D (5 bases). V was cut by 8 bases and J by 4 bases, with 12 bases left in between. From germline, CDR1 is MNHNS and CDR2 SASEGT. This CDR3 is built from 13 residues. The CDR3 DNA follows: TGTGCCAGCGCGGGGCTCCCCGGAAACACCATATATTTT. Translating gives CASAGLPGNTIYF.

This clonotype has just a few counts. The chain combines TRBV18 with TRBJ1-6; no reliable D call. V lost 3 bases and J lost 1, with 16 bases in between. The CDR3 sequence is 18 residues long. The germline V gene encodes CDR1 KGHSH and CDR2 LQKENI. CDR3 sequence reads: CASSPGFVAVSYNSPLHF. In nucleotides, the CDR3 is TGTGCCAGCTCACCTGGATTTGTAGCGGTATCCTATAATTCACCCCTCCACTTT.

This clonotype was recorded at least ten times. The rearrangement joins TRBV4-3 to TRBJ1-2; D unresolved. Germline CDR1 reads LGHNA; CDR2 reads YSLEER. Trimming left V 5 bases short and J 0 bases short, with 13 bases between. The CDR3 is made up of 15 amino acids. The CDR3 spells CASSWAQETNYGYTF. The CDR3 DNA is TGCGCCAGCAGCTGGGCGCAGGAGACTAACTATGGCTACACCTTC.

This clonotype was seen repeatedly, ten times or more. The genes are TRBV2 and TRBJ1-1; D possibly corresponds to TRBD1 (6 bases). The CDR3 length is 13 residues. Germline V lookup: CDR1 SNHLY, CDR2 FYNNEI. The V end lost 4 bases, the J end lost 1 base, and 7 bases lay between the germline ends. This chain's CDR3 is CASSGQENTEAFF. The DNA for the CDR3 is TGTGCCAGCAGTGGACAGGAGAACACTGAAGCTTTCTTT.

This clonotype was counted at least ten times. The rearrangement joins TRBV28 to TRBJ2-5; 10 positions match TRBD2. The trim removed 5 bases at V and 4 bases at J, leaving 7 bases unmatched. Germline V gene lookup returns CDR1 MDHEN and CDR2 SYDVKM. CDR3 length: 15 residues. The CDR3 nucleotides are TGTGCCAGCAGTGGTCTAGCGGGGGCGGGAGAGACCCAGTACTTC. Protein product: CASSGLAGAGETQYF.

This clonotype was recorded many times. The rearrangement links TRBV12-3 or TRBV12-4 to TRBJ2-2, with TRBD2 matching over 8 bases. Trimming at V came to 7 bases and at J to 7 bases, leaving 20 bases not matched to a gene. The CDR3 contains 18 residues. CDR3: CASTLSSSGRAPDGELFF. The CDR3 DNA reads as TGTGCCAGCACCCTATCTAGCTCCGGGAGGGCCCCGGACGGGGAGCTGTTTTTT.

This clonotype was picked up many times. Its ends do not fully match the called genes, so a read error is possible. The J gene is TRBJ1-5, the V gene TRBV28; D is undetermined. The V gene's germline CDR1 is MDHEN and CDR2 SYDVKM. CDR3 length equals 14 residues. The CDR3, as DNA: TGTGCCAGCAGAAAGACTTATAGCAATCAGCCCCGGCATTTT. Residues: CASRKTYSNQPRHF.

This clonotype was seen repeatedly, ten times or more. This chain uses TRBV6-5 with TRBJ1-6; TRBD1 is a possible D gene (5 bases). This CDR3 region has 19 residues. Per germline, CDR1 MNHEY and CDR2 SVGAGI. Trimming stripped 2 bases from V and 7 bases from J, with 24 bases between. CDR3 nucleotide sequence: TGTGCCAGCAGTTACAGAGTTGCGATCGCGGGGCTCGGGAATTCACCCCTCCACTTT. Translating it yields CASSYRVAIAGLGNSPLHF.

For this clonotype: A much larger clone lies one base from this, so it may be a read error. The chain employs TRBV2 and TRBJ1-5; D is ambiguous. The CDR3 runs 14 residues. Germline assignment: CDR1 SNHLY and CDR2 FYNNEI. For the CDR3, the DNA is TGTGTCAGCATTAAAGACGGGGGCAATCAGCCCCAGCATTTT. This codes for CVSIKDGGNQPQHF.

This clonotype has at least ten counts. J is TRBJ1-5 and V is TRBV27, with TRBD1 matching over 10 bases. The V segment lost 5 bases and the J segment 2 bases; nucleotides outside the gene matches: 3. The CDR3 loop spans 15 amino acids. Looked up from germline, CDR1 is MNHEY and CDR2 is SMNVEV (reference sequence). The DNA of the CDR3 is TGTGCCAGCAGTGCGGGGACAGGGGGCAATCAGCCCCAGCATTTT. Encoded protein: CASSAGTGGNQPQHF.

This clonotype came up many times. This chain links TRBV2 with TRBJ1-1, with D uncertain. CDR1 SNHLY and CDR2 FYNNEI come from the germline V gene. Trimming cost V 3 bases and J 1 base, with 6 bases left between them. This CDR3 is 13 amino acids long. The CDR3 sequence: CASSEVRNTEAFF. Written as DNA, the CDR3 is TGTGCCAGCAGTGAGGTCCGGAACACTGAAGCTTTCTTT. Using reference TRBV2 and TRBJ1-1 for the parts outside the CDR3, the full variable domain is EPEVTQTPSHQVTQMGQEVILRCVPISNHLYFYWYRQILGQKVEFLVSFYNNEISEKSEIFDDQFSVERPDGSNFTLKIRSTKLEDSAMYFCASSEVRNTEAFFGQGTRLTVV.